The rows below give T cell receptor beta chains drawn from one sample of a study of blood T cell repertoires in COVID-19. The assay was immunoSEQ multiplex PCR, and TCRdb's table has in-frame clones only and misses some. This sample yields tens of thousands of clones, of which about nine tenths are seen a single time; under 6.5% belongs to the top ten. Input material: peripheral blood. These receptors were obtained from a man between 65 and 85 years old with acute or convalescent COVID-19. The CDR3 runs from the conserved cysteine through the conserved F or W. The order of the fields is V gene, J gene, clone size, CDR3 length, D gene, CDR3 protein. D genes are given only for firm matches. Clone size is shown for a subset of rows, as once, few, many or a class of expanded clone.

TRBV10-3	TRBJ2-1	-	14	-	CAISESRQYNEQFF
TRBV30	TRBJ1-5	-	15	TRBD1	CAWSLGGSRNQPQHF
TRBV2	TRBJ1-6	-	14	-	CASSDLRDTSPLHF
TRBV19	TRBJ1-3	-	14	-	CASSIERSGNTIYF
TRBV28	TRBJ1-2	-	14	-	CASSLFQGNYGYTF
TRBV27	TRBJ2-3	-	12	-	CASSPGGAGVIF
TRBV11-3	TRBJ2-2	-	17	-	CASSWDRAGPGTGELFF
TRBV7-6	TRBJ2-5	-	14	TRBD2	CASSFTSGQETQYF
TRBV5-6	TRBJ1-1	-	13	-	CASSRAGVTEAFF
TRBV7-9	TRBJ1-1	-	13	-	CASSLSGNTEAFF
TRBV7-9	TRBJ1-3	-	14	-	CASSLQSQGNTIYF
TRBV7-8	TRBJ2-7	-	14	TRBD1	CASSKPGQSYEQYF
TRBV27	TRBJ1-5	-	15	-	CASSYNGNGNQPQHF
TRBV28	TRBJ1-2	-	14	TRBD1	CAGSQGGANYGYTF
TRBV7-6	TRBJ1-1	-	16	-	CASSALGGPMNTEAFF
TRBV4-3	TRBJ2-4	-	14	-	CASSQDWGENIQYF
TRBV10-3	TRBJ2-5	-	15	TRBD2	CAISESGGLEETQYF
TRBV11-2	TRBJ2-7	-	16	-	CASSSKDIIGSYEQYF
TRBV24-1	TRBJ1-3	-	16	TRBD1	CATSDGGQGSGNTIYF
TRBV11-2	TRBJ2-7	-	14	-	CASRSLTRPYEQYF
TRBV5-1	TRBJ2-5	-	15	TRBD2	CASSLGAGVRETQYF
TRBV5-4	TRBJ1-2	-	13	TRBD1	CASSPGQDYGYTF
TRBV28	TRBJ1-1	once	13	-	CASSSRGNTEAFF
TRBV24-1	TRBJ2-1	-	15	-	CATSDLPIRGGEQFF
TRBV7-2	TRBJ2-3	-	14	-	CASSSPTSADTQYF
TRBV7-2	TRBJ2-7	-	14	TRBD2	CASSFSGGPYEQYF
TRBV6-2/TRBV6-3	TRBJ1-6	-	19	TRBD1	CASSYPPIQGARGNSPLHF
TRBV12-3/TRBV12-4	TRBJ1-2	-	12	TRBD1	CASRTTGHGYTF
TRBV6-5	TRBJ1-4	-	15	TRBD1	CASRPGTGDSEKLFF
TRBV27	TRBJ2-1	once	13	-	CASSFGAYNEQFF
TRBV19	TRBJ1-4	-	15	-	CASSFRQGTNEKLFF
TRBV18	TRBJ1-1	-	16	TRBD1	CASSPRTGVSDTEAFF
TRBV18	TRBJ2-3	-	17	TRBD2	CASSRIPTSGGTDTQYF
TRBV30	TRBJ1-4	-	16	-	CAWSVGGSGGAAKLFF
TRBV25-1	TRBJ2-1	-	13	-	CASSDTGHNEQFF
TRBV6-5	TRBJ2-7	few	15	-	CASRKGGGPSYEQYF
TRBV7-2	TRBJ1-6	-	16	TRBD1	CASSSRSGQGNSPLHF
TRBV6-2/TRBV6-3	TRBJ2-7	once	13	-	CASSQTQSYEQYF
TRBV7-9	TRBJ1-1	-	14	-	CASSFSSMNTEAFF
TRBV27	TRBJ1-1	-	15	TRBD1	CASTDREEGYTEAFF
TRBV27	TRBJ2-7	once	14	TRBD2	CASRGTSAGYEQYF
TRBV19	TRBJ2-4	-	15	TRBD1	CASSGGTGPKNIQYF
TRBV6-5	TRBJ2-7	once	13	-	CASSSRFGYEQYF
TRBV10-3	TRBJ2-1	-	10	-	CATYYNEQFF
TRBV27	TRBJ2-5	-	13	TRBD1	CATGGFSQETQYF
TRBV7-2	TRBJ2-7	-	17	-	CASSPAGAWRGPYEQYF
TRBV11-2	TRBJ1-2	-	17	TRBD1	CASSLEPGQGGSYGYTF
TRBV9	TRBJ2-1	-	15	TRBD2	CASSALGERGNEQFF